One and the same sample provided the 21 T cell receptor beta chains below, sequenced in a study of blood T cell repertoires in COVID-19. The data were produced by immunoSEQ multiplex PCR, yet TCRdb's version contains in-frame clones alone and is incomplete. The sample lists 120,000 to 150,000 clones; 85% to 90% were seen once. Sequencing used peripheral blood. Receptors originate from a human donor in a cohort sampled during active COVID-19.

The chain carries TRBV6-2 or TRBV6-3 and TRBJ2-4, with D maybe TRBD1 (5 bases). CDR3 length equals 17 residues. Deletions cut 5 bases from V and 3 bases from J, with 20 bases between. CDR1 MNHEY and CDR2 SVGEGT come from the germline V gene. The CDR3 DNA is TGTGCCAGCAGTCCCTTTGGGGCAGGGAACGACAAAAACATTCAGTACTTC. As protein: CASSPFGAGNDKNIQYF.

V gene TRBV4-1 combines with J gene TRBJ1-5; D is possibly TRBD1 (5 bases). The ends were cut back, 0 bases at V and 4 bases at J, with 13 bases in the middle. Germline-derived CDR1 and CDR2 are MGHRA and YSYEKL. The CDR3 length is 16 residues. The CDR3 bases are TGCGCCAGCAGCCAAGAGGGGGAGGTGTCAAATCAGCCCCAGCATTTT. Its translation is CASSQEGEVSNQPQHF.

The chain employs TRBV10-2 and TRBJ2-1; 14 bases map to TRBD2. CDR3 size: 15 residues. The germline V gene encodes CDR1 WSHSY and CDR2 SAAADI. The V segment lost 6 bases and the J segment 6 bases; nucleotides outside the gene matches: 4. The CDR3 nucleotides read TGCGCCAGCAGGACTAGCGGGAGGGGGGGCAATGAGCAGTTCTTC. It encodes CASRTSGRGGNEQFF.

The V and J genes are TRBV4-3 and TRBJ2-3, with D perhaps TRBD2 (7 bases). The CDR3 has 15 residues. Germline CDR1 LGHNA, CDR2 YSLEER. The V gene lost 4 bases and the J gene lost 4 bases, with 15 bases spanning the gap. Here the CDR3 DNA reads TGCGCCAGCAGCCGTCTCCGAGGGGGGGCAGATACGCAGTATTTT. This gives the protein CASSRLRGGADTQYF.

The V call is TRBV6-2 or TRBV6-3, the J call TRBJ2-3, with 9 bases that match TRBD2. J lost 4 bases, V lost 0 bases, and 5 bases had no gene match. Germline CDR1 is MNHEY and CDR2 is SVGEGT. The CDR3 is 16 amino acids. CDR3 bases: TGTGCCAGCAGTTACTCTCGGACTAGCGTTCCAGATACGCAGTATTTT. Its translation is CASSYSRTSVPDTQYF.

This clone turned up a few times. The rearrangement uses TRBV28 and TRBJ2-5, with 7 bases aligning to TRBD1. The length of the CDR3 is 14 residues. V lost 5 bases and J lost 5; bases outside the gene matches: 8. Germline V gives CDR1 MDHEN, CDR2 SYDVKM. CDR3 in amino acids: CASSPKTGKETQYF. The CDR3 DNA reads as TGTGCCAGCAGTCCAAAGACAGGGAAGGAGACCCAGTACTTC.

The chain joins TRBV7-2 to TRBJ1-5; D is undetermined. Trimming took 5 bases from V and 9 from J, leaving 11 bases between them. This CDR3 is 12 amino acids long. CDR1 is SGHTA, CDR2 FQGNSA, per germline. Here the CDR3 DNA reads TGTGCCAGCAGCCCCCAACGAGGGCCCCAGCATTTT. It translates to CASSPQRGPQHF.

This chain joins TRBV6-2 or TRBV6-3 and TRBJ2-1; maybe TRBD1 (5 bases). The V and J ends lost 4 bases and 4 bases respectively, with 5 bases between them. The CDR3 extends over 12 amino acids. Germline assignment: CDR1 MNHEY and CDR2 SVGEGT. CDR3 DNA sequence: TGTGCCAGCAGTTCAGGGTACAATGAGCAGTTCTTC. It encodes CASSSGYNEQFF.

Only a few counts were recorded for this clone. The chain uses TRBV6-1 and TRBJ2-7; 9 nucleotides line up with TRBD2. Germline lookup yields CDR1 MNHNS and CDR2 SASEGT. Trimming cost V 3 bases and J 0 bases; bases outside gene matches: 6. The CDR3 has 16 amino acids. CDR3 nucleotide sequence: TGTGCCAGCAGTGACAGGAGACTAGCGGTCTCCTACGAGCAGTACTTC. It specifies CASSDRRLAVSYEQYF.

The CDR3 nucleotides are TGTGCCAGCAGCGTCTCCACAGGGGACACTACCTATGGCTACACCTTC. Its translation: CASSVSTGDTTYGYTF. The chain links TRBV9 to TRBJ1-2, with TRBD1 identical over 7 bases. The germline V gene encodes CDR1 SGDLS and CDR2 YYNGEE. V dropped 2 bases and J dropped 4; count of bases not matched to a gene: 11. The CDR3 is 16 amino acids.

This clone appeared once. The chain is built from TRBV5-6 and TRBJ2-1, with 10 bases fitting TRBD2. The CDR3 extends over 17 amino acids. The trim removed 4 bases at V and 5 bases at J, leaving 12 bases unmatched. Germline lookup yields CDR1 SGHDT and CDR2 YYEEEE. CDR3 DNA: TGTGCCAGCAGCCCCTTTACTAGCGGGGCTCGCCACAATGAGCAGTTCTTC. Translating it yields CASSPFTSGARHNEQFF. Combining the CDR3 with reference TRBV5-6 and TRBJ2-1 gives the whole variable domain DAGVTQSPTHLIKTRGQQVTLRCSPKSGHDTVSWYQQALGQGPQFIFQYYEEEERQRGNFPDRFSGHQFPNYSSELNVNALLLGDSALYLCASSPFTSGARHNEQFFGPGTRLTVL.

The chain recombines TRBV14 with TRBJ2-5; perhaps TRBD1 as D (7 bases). Germline CDR1 reads SGHDN; CDR2 reads FVKESK. The length of the CDR3 is 14 residues. Trimming shortened V by 0 bases and J by 4 bases, and 9 bases separated the two germline ends. The CDR3 sequence is CASSQDQGGETQYF. Here the CDR3 DNA reads TGTGCCAGCAGCCAAGATCAGGGGGGAGAGACCCAGTACTTC.

The chain links TRBV10-3 to TRBJ2-3; the D is unclear. V lost 1 base to trimming and J lost 1 base, with 9 bases between them. The V gene's germline CDR1 is ENHRY and CDR2 SYGVKD. The CDR3 totals 15 residues. CDR3 protein: CAISELRYGTDTQYF. The CDR3 nucleotides read TGTGCCATCAGTGAGTTGCGGTATGGCACAGATACGCAGTATTTT.

The chain couples TRBV6-6 to TRBJ2-2; TRBD2 matches at 9 bases. Trimming took 0 bases from V and 6 from J; bases not matched to a gene: 5. CDR1 MNHNY and CDR2 SVGAGI come from the germline V gene (reference sequence). The CDR3 runs to 16 residues. Here the CDR3 DNA reads TGTGCCAGCAGTTACTCGGGTAGCGGGAGATCCGGGGAGCTGTTTTTT. Protein sequence: CASSYSGSGRSGELFF.

The table lists this clone with many counts. This sequence joins TRBV6-5 and TRBJ1-2; 7 bases fit TRBD1. V was clipped by 6 bases and J by 2 bases; unmatched bases: 3. The CDR3 covers 13 residues. CDR1 is MNHEY and CDR2 is SVGAGI in the germline V gene. CDR3 residues: CASSPQGNYGYTF. The DNA for the CDR3 is TGTGCCAGCAGCCCACAGGGGAACTATGGCTACACCTTC.

The chain uses TRBV7-3 and TRBJ2-1; 11 positions match TRBD2. The CDR3 is made up of 16 amino acids. With V trimmed by 5 bases and J by 4 bases, 7 bases remained unmatched. The germline V gene encodes CDR1 SGHTA and CDR2 FQGTGA. CDR3 nucleotide sequence: TGTGCCAGCAGCCCCACCGGGACTAGCGGATACAATGAGCAGTTCTTC. Translating gives CASSPTGTSGYNEQFF.

This clone was detected only once. The same CDR3 is also encoded by other DNA sequences in this sample. V usage is TRBV5-1 and J usage is TRBJ1-1; 7 bases are a match to TRBD1. Germline V gene sequence: CDR1 SGHRS, CDR2 YFSETQ. The J segment lost 5 bases and the V segment lost 0 bases, leaving 4 bases of the junction unmatched. The CDR3 is 14 residues long. CDR3 region: CASSLEGAGTEAFF. Written as DNA, the CDR3 is TGCGCCAGCAGCTTGGAGGGGGCCGGGACTGAAGCTTTCTTT. Variable domain in full (rest from reference TRBV5-1 and TRBJ1-1): KAGVTQTPRYLIKTRGQQVTLSCSPISGHRSVSWYQQTPGQGLQFLFEYFSETQRNKGNFPGRFSGRQFSNSRSEMNVSTLELGDSALYLCASSLEGAGTEAFFGQGTRLTVV.

This clone occurred once. The chain uses TRBV7-2 and TRBJ2-2; a possible D gene is TRBD2 (5 bases). The germline V gene has CDR1 SGHTA and CDR2 FQGNSA. V was cut by 8 bases and J by 2 bases, with 12 bases left in between. The CDR3 loop spans 14 amino acids. Written as DNA, the CDR3 is TGTGCCAGCTTGAAGCGGTCAAACACCGGGGAGCTGTTTTTT. Protein sequence: CASLKRSNTGELFF.

The V gene is TRBV12-3 or TRBV12-4, the J gene TRBJ2-2, with TRBD1 matching over 7 bases. V lost 6 bases to trimming and J lost 6 bases; unmatched junction nucleotides: 4. The length of the CDR3 is 13 residues. CDR3 sequence (DNA): TGTGCCAGCAGCGAGGGGGCTCCCGGGGAGCTGTTTTTT. Translated, it gives CASSEGAPGELFF.

In this sample, this clone turned up once. This chain uses TRBV19 with TRBJ1-2; 8 bases agree with TRBD1. Germline CDR1 reads LNHDA; CDR2 reads SQIVND (reference sequence). The length of the CDR3 is 14 residues. Trimming cost V 5 bases and J 7 bases; bases outside gene matches: 9. The CDR3 nucleotides read TGTGCCAGTAGTCTCAGTCCCGGGACAGGTGGCTACACCTTC. This gives the protein CASSLSPGTGGYTF.

This rearrangement joins TRBV30 to TRBJ1-1; TRBD1 is a possible D gene (5 bases). Trimming stripped 0 bases from V and 5 bases from J, with 13 bases between. CDR3 size: 14 residues. Germline lookup yields CDR1 GTSNPN and CDR2 SVGIG (reference sequence). CDR3 in DNA: TGTGCCTGGAGTGTAATGGGGGGTGGGACTGAAGCTTTCTTT. It yields the protein CAWSVMGGGTEAFF.